This is a list of T cell receptor beta chains from one sample in a study of blood T cell repertoires in COVID-19. Sequenced by immunoSEQ multiplex PCR; TCRdb stores in-frame clones only, minus some. The profile shows some 120,000 clones, roughly 80% of them singletons. What was sequenced was peripheral blood. These TCRs come from a woman under 40 who had recovered from COVID-19. CDR3s leave out the opening cysteine and the closing phenylalanine or tryptophan. The order of the fields is V gene, J gene, CDR3 protein.

V gene: TRBV5-1
J gene: TRBJ2-7
CDR3 protein: ASTASTGEFYEQY

V gene: TRBV27
J gene: TRBJ2-2
CDR3 protein: ASSFREGGELF

V gene: TRBV27
J gene: TRBJ2-2
CDR3 protein: ASSSSRTLATGELF

V gene: TRBV5-1
J gene: TRBJ2-3
CDR3 protein: ASSLLAGGALTDTQY

V gene: TRBV9
J gene: TRBJ2-7
CDR3 protein: ASGASESEQY

V gene: TRBV5-1
J gene: TRBJ2-7
CDR3 protein: ASSPGTSDSYEQY

V gene: TRBV19
J gene: TRBJ2-1
CDR3 protein: ATQDRGYYNEQF

V gene: TRBV28
J gene: TRBJ2-5
CDR3 protein: ASRTGGGTQY

V gene: TRBV19
J gene: TRBJ1-2
CDR3 protein: ASSSGGQGDYGYT

V gene: TRBV5-6
J gene: TRBJ1-4
CDR3 protein: ASSSWGSSEKLF

V gene: TRBV27
J gene: TRBJ2-7
CDR3 protein: ASSRTTAGYEQY

V gene: TRBV6-5
J gene: TRBJ2-1
CDR3 protein: ASSMTTYNEQF

V gene: TRBV2
J gene: TRBJ2-7
CDR3 protein: ASKGAGTSYEQY

V gene: TRBV4-2
J gene: TRBJ2-5
CDR3 protein: ASSQDSAYKEETQY

V gene: TRBV10-3
J gene: TRBJ2-3
CDR3 protein: AISLTGVSTDTQY

V gene: TRBV6-5
J gene: TRBJ2-4
CDR3 protein: ASSPEPGVVNIQY

V gene: TRBV25-1
J gene: TRBJ1-4
CDR3 protein: ASSEGGQGTVKLF

V gene: TRBV2
J gene: TRBJ2-1
CDR3 protein: ASSVAGNDEQF

V gene: TRBV7-6
J gene: TRBJ2-1
CDR3 protein: ASSPLGLAGGNEQF

V gene: TRBV13
J gene: TRBJ2-3
CDR3 protein: ASGLAGADTQY

V gene: TRBV18
J gene: TRBJ2-7
CDR3 protein: ASSLSLAGTGENPIYEQY

V gene: TRBV7-3
J gene: TRBJ2-6
CDR3 protein: ASSLMGMGGAPGGANVLT

V gene: TRBV7-7
J gene: TRBJ2-1
CDR3 protein: ASSFTSGGNNEQF

V gene: TRBV7-3
J gene: TRBJ2-1
CDR3 protein: ASSKSSVRREEQF

V gene: TRBV4-2
J gene: TRBJ2-2
CDR3 protein: ASSQVPAGGYTGELF

V gene: TRBV7-6
J gene: TRBJ2-2
CDR3 protein: ASSLPKRETGELF

V gene: TRBV29-1
J gene: TRBJ2-2
CDR3 protein: SVAGSLNTGELF

V gene: TRBV2
J gene: TRBJ2-5
CDR3 protein: ASQLAGEGETQY

V gene: TRBV7-9
J gene: TRBJ1-2
CDR3 protein: ASSLGTTKNYGYT

V gene: TRBV5-1
J gene: TRBJ2-2
CDR3 protein: ASSYRTGTGELF

V gene: TRBV9
J gene: TRBJ2-3
CDR3 protein: ASSPDAAGTDTQY

V gene: TRBV18
J gene: TRBJ1-6
CDR3 protein: ASSPLGSGQINSPLH

V gene: TRBV6-4
J gene: TRBJ2-1
CDR3 protein: ASSDSAQGARGEQF

V gene: TRBV30
J gene: TRBJ2-7
CDR3 protein: PLSEATNSYEQY

V gene: TRBV5-1
J gene: TRBJ1-2
CDR3 protein: ASSLGTGAWDGYT

V gene: TRBV11-2
J gene: TRBJ2-7
CDR3 protein: ASSYRLKLAGSYEQY

V gene: TRBV5-8
J gene: TRBJ1-6
CDR3 protein: ASSRGQGLNSPLH

V gene: TRBV5-1
J gene: TRBJ2-1
CDR3 protein: ASSSLATYNEQF

V gene: TRBV7-3
J gene: TRBJ2-1
CDR3 protein: ASSLTPGLAQGGQF

V gene: TRBV6-6
J gene: TRBJ2-5
CDR3 protein: ASSFGTAQETQY